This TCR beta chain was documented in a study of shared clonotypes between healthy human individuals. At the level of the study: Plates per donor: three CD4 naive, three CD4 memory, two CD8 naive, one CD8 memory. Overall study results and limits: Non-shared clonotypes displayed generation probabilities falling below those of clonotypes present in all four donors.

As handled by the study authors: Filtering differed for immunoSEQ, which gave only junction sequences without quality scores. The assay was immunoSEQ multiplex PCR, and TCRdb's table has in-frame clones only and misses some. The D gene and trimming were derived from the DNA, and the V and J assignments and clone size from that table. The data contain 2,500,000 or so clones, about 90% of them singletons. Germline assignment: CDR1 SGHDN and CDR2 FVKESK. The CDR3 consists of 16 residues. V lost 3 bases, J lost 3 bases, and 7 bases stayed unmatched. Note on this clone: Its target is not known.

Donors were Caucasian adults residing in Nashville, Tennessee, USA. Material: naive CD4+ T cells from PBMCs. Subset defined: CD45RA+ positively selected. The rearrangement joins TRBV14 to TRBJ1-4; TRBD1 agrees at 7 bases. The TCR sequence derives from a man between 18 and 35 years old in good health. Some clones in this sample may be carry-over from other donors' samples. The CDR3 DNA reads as TGTGCCAGCAGCCAGGACCACAGGGGAGCTAATGAAAAACTGTTTTTT. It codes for CASSQDHRGANEKLFF.